The 13 T cell receptor beta chains below all came from one sample that was sequenced in a study of T cells in localized non-small cell lung cancer. TCRdb keeps only in-frame clones here, not all; method: immunoSEQ multiplex PCR. Of 65,000 to 90,000 clones listed, less than 85% are singletons. The sequencing here drew on PBMCs, taken before any cancer treatment. The receptors originated from a man aged 35 to 69 with stage II squamous cell lung carcinoma.

The V call is TRBV7-9, the J call TRBJ1-6; TRBD1 is a possible D gene (6 bases). The CDR3 runs to 16 residues. V lost 2 bases and J 4 bases, leaving 12 bases between the germline ends. Germline V gene sequence: CDR1 SEHNR, CDR2 FQNEAQ (reference sequence). The CDR3 region is CASSLSRGFYNSPLHF. The CDR3 DNA reads TGTGCCAGCAGCTTATCCAGGGGTTTTTATAATTCACCCCTCCACTTT.

The chain couples TRBV5-1 to TRBJ1-3, with unresolved D. This CDR3 has 13 amino acids. Per the germline V gene, CDR1 is SGHRS and CDR2 is YFSETQ. The ends were cut back, 7 bases at V and 0 bases at J, with 8 bases in the middle. CDR3 loop: CASSRDSGNTIYF. CDR3 nucleotide sequence: TGCGCCAGCTCCAGAGACTCTGGAAACACCATATATTTT. Together with reference TRBV5-1 and TRBJ1-3, the CDR3 gives the full variable domain: KAGVTQTPRYLIKTRGQQVTLSCSPISGHRSVSWYQQTPGQGLQFLFEYFSETQRNKGNFPGRFSGRQFSNSRSEMNVSTLELGDSALYLCASSRDSGNTIYFGEGSWLTVV.

The rearrangement joins TRBV4-1 to TRBJ2-3; possibly TRBD1 for D (5 bases). CDR1 MGHRA and CDR2 YSYEKL come from the germline V gene. Trimming removed 10 bases from V and 3 bases from J, with 17 bases in between. The CDR3 has 14 amino acids. The DNA for the CDR3 is TGCGCCACCAAGGGGCCCCTGGAGACAGATACGCAGTATTTT. Amino acid sequence: CATKGPLETDTQYF.

Worth noting for this clone: This CDR3 is also generated by other DNA sequences in the sample. CDR3 sequence (DNA): TGCGCCAGCAGCTTGGGCAGGCCCAGCACAGATACGCAGTATTTT. Its translation is CASSLGRPSTDTQYF. This rearrangement joins TRBV5-1 to TRBJ2-3; D is uncertain. Per germline, CDR1 SGHRS and CDR2 YFSETQ. Trimming pared 0 bases from V and 0 bases from J, leaving 8 bases between. The CDR3 has 15 amino acids.

The gene calls are TRBV4-1 and TRBJ2-7; 9 bases fit TRBD1. Germline-derived CDR1 and CDR2 are MGHRA and YSYEKL. The CDR3 is 14 residues long. The V segment lost 6 bases and the J segment 2 bases; nucleotides outside the gene matches: 5. Here the CDR3 reads CASSAGTGTYEQYF. The CDR3 nucleotides read TGCGCCAGCAGTGCCGGGACAGGGACCTACGAGCAGTACTTC.

This chain connects TRBV9 to TRBJ2-2, with TRBD2 matching 7 bases. CDR3 size: 17 residues. Germline values: CDR1 SGDLS, CDR2 YYNGEE. J gave up 4 bases and V 0 bases, and 9 bases lay outside the gene matches. CDR3 sequence: CASSVGSSGTGTGELFF. CDR3 sequence (DNA): TGTGCCAGCAGCGTAGGGTCGAGCGGGACGGGCACCGGGGAGCTGTTTTTT.

This clone was seen more than once but under ten times. V gene TRBV28 combines with J gene TRBJ1-1; TRBD1 matches at 7 bases. The CDR3 runs to 15 residues. CDR1 MDHEN and CDR2 SYDVKM come from the germline V gene. Trimming took 6 bases from V and 1 from J; bases not matched to a gene: 8. The CDR3 sequence is CASRPRTGSNTEAFF. The CDR3 bases are TGTGCCAGCAGACCCAGGACAGGTTCGAACACTGAAGCTTTCTTT.

The rearrangement links TRBV30 to TRBJ1-2, with a tentative D call TRBD1 (6 bases). Per germline, CDR1 GTSNPN and CDR2 SVGIG (reference sequence). The CDR3 runs 15 residues. Trimming cost V 1 base and J 5 bases, with 17 bases left between them. CDR3 nucleotide sequence: TGTGCCTGGAGTGATGGGGGCAGTAGGAATTATGGCTACACCTTC. The encoded protein is CAWSDGGSRNYGYTF.

CDR3 sequence: CAIPDSTNTGELFF. The CDR3 DNA sequence: TGTGCCATTCCGGACAGTACGAACACCGGGGAGCTGTTTTTT. The chain combines TRBV28 with TRBJ2-2, with D perhaps TRBD1 (6 bases). Germline CDR1 MDHEN, CDR2 SYDVKM. The V gene lost 10 bases and the J gene lost 0 bases, with 12 bases spanning the gap. The CDR3 has 14 residues.

The gene calls are TRBV2 and TRBJ2-1, with D unclear. Per germline, CDR1 SNHLY and CDR2 FYNNEI. The V end was cut by 5 bases, the J end by 10 bases, with 9 bases between. The CDR3 loop spans 11 amino acids. CDR3 sequence (DNA): TGTGCCAGCAGTCCCCTTGGCGAGCAGTTCTTC. This translates into CASSPLGEQFF.

The rearrangement joins TRBV5-1 to TRBJ1-2, with D tentatively TRBD1 (5 bases). The CDR3 covers 15 residues. Germline CDR1 and CDR2: SGHRS and YFSETQ. The ends were cut back, 4 bases at V and 2 bases at J, with 15 bases in the middle. In DNA form, the CDR3 reads TGCGCCAGCAGCATGACTGGGGGTCTCAACTATGGCTACACCTTC. Its protein product is CASSMTGGLNYGYTF.

V gene TRBV30 combines with J gene TRBJ1-6, with a weak D call TRBD1 (5 bases). The V end was cut by 4 bases, the J end by 9 bases, with 13 bases between. Germline V gene lookup returns CDR1 GTSNPN and CDR2 SVGIG (reference sequence). This CDR3 spans 13 amino acids. The CDR3 region is CAWTPVGPSPLHF. The CDR3, as DNA: TGTGCCTGGACCCCCGTGGGGCCTTCACCCCTCCACTTT. Filled out from reference TRBV30 and TRBJ1-6, the complete variable domain reads SQTIHQWPATLVQPVGSPLSLECTVEGTSNPNLYWYRQAAGRGLQLLFYSVGIGQISSEVPQNLSASRPQDRQFILSSKKLLLSDSGFYLCAWTPVGPSPLHFGNGTRLTVT.

The chain employs TRBV7-3 and TRBJ1-6; no definite D call. This CDR3 contains 15 residues. The germline V gene has CDR1 SGHTA and CDR2 FQGTGA. V lost 5 bases to trimming and J lost 7 bases, with 15 bases between them. CDR3 protein: CASSPSGGGNSPLHF. The CDR3, as DNA: TGTGCCAGCAGCCCGAGCGGCGGTGGGAATTCACCCCTCCACTTT.